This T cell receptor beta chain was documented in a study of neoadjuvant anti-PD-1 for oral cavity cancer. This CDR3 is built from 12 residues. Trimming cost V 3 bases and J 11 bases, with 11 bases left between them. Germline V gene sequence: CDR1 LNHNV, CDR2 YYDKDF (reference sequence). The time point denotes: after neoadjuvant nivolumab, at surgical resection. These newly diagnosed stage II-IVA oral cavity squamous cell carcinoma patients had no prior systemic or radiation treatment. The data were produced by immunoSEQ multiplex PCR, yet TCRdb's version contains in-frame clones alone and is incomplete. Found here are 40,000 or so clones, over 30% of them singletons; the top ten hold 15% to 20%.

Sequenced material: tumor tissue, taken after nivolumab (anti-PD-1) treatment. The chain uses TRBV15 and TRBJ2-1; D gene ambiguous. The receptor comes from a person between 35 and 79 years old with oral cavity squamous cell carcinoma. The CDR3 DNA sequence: TGTGCCACCAGCAGGCTGCCGGGTCAGCAGTTCTTC. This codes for CATSRLPGQQFF. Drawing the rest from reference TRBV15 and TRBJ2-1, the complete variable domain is DAMVIQNPRYQVTQFGKPVTLSCSQTLNHNVMYWYQQKSSQAPKLLFHYYDKDFNNEADTPDNFQSRRPNTSFCFLDIRSPGLGDTAMYLCATSRLPGQQFFGPGTRLTVL.